Detailed here is one TCR beta chain. This record comes from a study of control samples from healthy donors and cancer patients. Trimming took 2 bases from V and 3 from J, leaving 8 bases between them. In germline, CDR1 is LNHDA, CDR2 SQIVND (reference sequence). CDR3 size: 13 residues. Assay used: immunoSEQ multiplex PCR; TCRdb lists only in-frame clones, some missing. Among approximately 150,000 clones listed, roughly 89% were seen once. This chain uses TRBV19 with TRBJ2-7; D possibly corresponds to TRBD1 (6 bases). The sample consisted of blood. The sequence was collected from a man aged 18 to 35 in good health. The CDR3 nucleotides are TGTGCCAGTAGTATAACAGGGAACTACGAGCAGTACTTC. This translates into CASSITGNYEQYF. Supplemented by reference TRBV19 and TRBJ2-7, the full variable domain reads DGGITQSPKYLFRKEGQNVTLSCEQNLNHDAMYWYRQDPGQGLRLIYYSQIVNDFQKGDIAEGYSVSREKKESFPLTVTSAQKNPTAFYLCASSITGNYEQYFGPGTRLTVT.